This TCR beta chain derives from a study of early T cells in non-severe SARS-CoV-2 infection. Overall study: Bulk RNA isolated from unsorted whole blood underwent sequencing; chains were not paired.

The CDR3 runs 15 residues. Germline CDR1 is DFQATT and CDR2 is SNEGSKA (reference sequence). Trimming pared 4 bases from V and 0 bases from J, leaving 10 bases between. This clonotype was observed many times. Separate cDNA molecules each had unique molecular identifiers attached to them. MiXCR, applied by TCRdb to the 5' RACE reads, yields one record per CDR3 protein. This sample carries approximately 35,000 distinct CDR3 sequences, approximately 6.9% of them seen once, and the ten largest clones take just over 4%. The chain employs TRBV20-1 and TRBJ2-6; D remains unclear. This TCR was recovered from an adult who was a healthcare worker with PCR-confirmed SARS-CoV-2 infection or an uninfected control (not recorded which). What was sequenced was whole blood. CDR3 nucleotides: TGCAGTGCTACCTTTGACAACTCTGGGGCCAACGTCCTGACTTTC. Translation gives CSATFDNSGANVLTF.